This is a list of T cell receptor beta chains from one sample in a study of shared clonotypes between healthy human individuals. This table comes from immunoSEQ multiplex PCR, and its TCRdb copy is limited to in-frame clones, with some not included. Of roughly 2,000,000 clones listed, 80% to 95% are singletons. Source material: naive CD8+ T cells from PBMCs. These receptors originate from a young man in good health. Some clones in this sample may be carry-over from other donors' samples. The CDR3 runs from the conserved cysteine through the conserved F or W. The order of the fields is CDR3 length, J gene, V gene, D gene, CDR3 DNA, CDR3 protein. D genes are given only for firm matches.

13,TRBJ1-1,TRBV28,-,TGTGCCAGCAGTTGGGCCCTGAACACTGAAGCTTTCTTT,CASSWALNTEAFF
13,TRBJ1-2,TRBV9,-,TGTGCCAGCAGCGTAGAACAGGGCGGTGGCTACACCTTC,CASSVEQGGGYTF
13,TRBJ2-5,TRBV19,-,TGTGCCAGTAGTTTCTCGGGGAGGGAGACCCAGTACTTC,CASSFSGRETQYF
16,TRBJ1-2,TRBV2,-,TGTGCCAGCAGTGAACTCCGTGGAGGGCAGAATTATGGCTACACCTTC,CASSELRGGQNYGYTF
18,TRBJ2-7,TRBV4-2,TRBD2,TGTGCCAGCAGCACACTTGGGGGACTAGCGGGATCTGGCGACGAGCAGTACTTC,CASSTLGGLAGSGDEQYF
18,TRBJ2-5,TRBV7-9,-,TGTGCCAGCAGCTGGTGGGGGACGGCCGTTAAGTTTCAAGAGACCCAGTACTTC,CASSWWGTAVKFQETQYF
15,TRBJ2-7,TRBV5-1,-,TGCGCCAGCAGCGGATTACAGGGAGGGGCGGCCGAGCAGTACTTC,CASSGLQGGAAEQYF
13,TRBJ2-1,TRBV12-5,TRBD2,TGTGCTAGTGGTTTGGGTAGCGGGAGTGAGCAGTTCTTC,CASGLGSGSEQFF
13,TRBJ2-7,TRBV30,-,TGTGCCTGGAGTGTAACAGGGAACTACGAGCAGTACTTC,CAWSVTGNYEQYF
15,TRBJ2-5,TRBV7-9,-,TGTGCCAGCAGCCCACGGGATGCTCACCAAGAGACCCAGTACTTC,CASSPRDAHQETQYF